This TCR beta chain stems from a study of T cells after yellow fever vaccination. In its sample, this clonotype was seen many times. TCRdb analysed the 5' RACE reads with MiXCR anew, one entry per CDR3 protein. The repertoire includes under 200,000 distinct CDR3 sequences, under 7.5% of them detected once, and 2.5% sits in the top ten. The CDR3 is 13 residues long. Trimming cost V 1 base and J 13 bases, with 15 bases left between them. Germline loops: CDR1 SGHTA, CDR2 FQGNSA. J is TRBJ2-3 and V is TRBV7-2; D call uncertain. The receptor comes from a man aged 18 to 30 who received the YFV17D yellow fever vaccine. Material: CD4+ T cells sorted from PBMCs, obtained 5 days after the first yellow fever vaccination. The CDR3 here is CASSLDWGYEKYF. The DNA of the CDR3 is TGTGCCAGCAGCTTAGATTGGGGTTACGAGAAGTATTTT.